This T cell receptor beta chain comes out of a study of T cell repertoires in cytomegalovirus infection. Study context: It was the public TCR beta signatures that indicated both CMV infection and matching HLA type.

Germline CDR1 SGHTA, CDR2 FQGTGA. The length of the CDR3 is 15 residues. Trimming removed 4 bases from V and 8 bases from J, with 18 bases in between. About this clonotype: The antigen is not known.

Findings and limits, study-wide: Frequencies of public TCR beta families were cumulated, and this identified carriers of CMV plus the relevant HLA. Predominance within the ex vivo response was attributable to HLA-C-restricted CMV-specific TCR beta clonotypes.

One entry per CDR3 protein, called by TCRdb with MiXCR from the reads. The table lists about 770,000 distinct CDR3 sequences, 25% to 30% of them singletons. Sample: cultured CD8+ T cells from PBMCs, taken from culture after CMV antigen stimulation. The TCR originated in a human donor in good health (CMV status not recorded). Some clones in this sample may be carry-over from other donors' samples. The V call is TRBV7-3, the J call TRBJ2-1, with D perhaps being TRBD1 or TRBD2 (5 bases each). CDR3 in amino acids: CASSYGASGPDEQFF. CDR3 coding DNA: TGTGCCAGCAGCTACGGGGCCTCAGGGCCCGATGAGCAGTTCTTC.